Below are 14 T cell receptor beta chains sequenced from a single sample in a study of T cells in Graves' hyperthyroidism and ophthalmopathy. RNA transcripts gave rise to amplified TCR beta CDR3 regions. Initially, a first-round RT-PCR of the TCR CDR3 employed the HTBI primer set. From the multiplex PCR reads, TCRdb called clonotypes with MiXCR, one entry per CDR3 protein. This table holds hundreds of thousands of distinct CDR3 sequences, over 15% found once. Specimen: blood. These receptors all stem from a woman in her late teens or twenties with Graves' hyperthyroidism.

This chain links TRBV7-9 with TRBJ2-3, with 7 bases aligning to TRBD1. The CDR3 has 17 residues. Germline CDR1 reads SEHNR; CDR2 reads FQNEAQ (reference sequence). The V segment lost 3 bases and the J segment 3 bases; nucleotides outside the gene matches: 12. The CDR3 loop reads CASSLGQTLRGTDTQYF. The CDR3 DNA reads TGTGCCAGCAGCTTGGGACAGACTTTAAGGGGAACAGATACGCAGTATTTT.

This clonotype has a count of ten or more. The V and J genes are TRBV7-9 and TRBJ2-3, with D possibly matching TRBD2 (7 bases). The CDR3 spans 17 residues. V was pared by 3 bases and J by 2 bases, with 18 bases between. The germline V gene encodes CDR1 SEHNR and CDR2 FQNEAQ (reference sequence). CDR3 amino acids: CASSLLRAGAITDTQYF. The CDR3 coding sequence is TGTGCCAGCAGCTTGCTTCGTGCGGGGGCCATCACAGATACGCAGTATTTT.

This clonotype was found a few times. The V and J genes are TRBV12-3 or TRBV12-4 and TRBJ2-3; 9 bases fit TRBD2. Germline trimming cut 5 bases from V and 3 bases from J; bases unmatched to any gene: 9. This CDR3 comprises 16 residues. CDR3 in amino acids: CASSISGGLQTDTQYF. The CDR3 DNA follows: TGTGCCAGCAGTATTAGCGGGGGACTTCAAACAGATACGCAGTATTTT.

This clonotype was observed many times. This rearrangement joins TRBV28 to TRBJ1-2; unclear D gene. V gave up 6 bases and J gave up 4 bases, with 9 bases separating them. CDR1 and CDR2 from the germline V gene are MDHEN and SYDVKM. The CDR3 extends over 12 amino acids. The CDR3 DNA reads TGTGCCAGCAGCCCTTCCGCCTATGGCTACACCTTC. Its translation is CASSPSAYGYTF.

This clonotype was seen ten or more times. This chain uses TRBV6-6 with TRBJ2-2; no firm D call. The V and J ends lost 0 bases and 4 bases respectively, with 9 bases between them. The CDR3 totals 15 residues. CDR1 and CDR2 (germline): MNHNY, SVGAGI (reference sequence). The chain's CDR3 is CASSYSLLATGELFF. In DNA, the CDR3 is TGTGCCAGCAGTTACTCGTTGTTGGCCACCGGGGAGCTGTTTTTT.

This clonotype was recorded at least ten times. J is TRBJ1-2 and V is TRBV2; D perhaps matches TRBD1 (6 bases). Germline V gene lookup returns CDR1 SNHLY and CDR2 FYNNEI. The CDR3 spans 13 residues. V lost 10 bases and J 3 bases, leaving 15 bases between the germline ends. CDR3: CATSRGYDYGYTF. The DNA of the CDR3 is TGTGCCACCTCCAGGGGATACGACTATGGCTACACCTTC.

The sample holds many counts of this clonotype. The rearrangement uses TRBV7-2 and TRBJ2-3, with TRBD1 as a possible D gene (6 bases). CDR1 is SGHTA, CDR2 FQGNSA, per germline. This CDR3 contains 15 residues. Trimming took off 3 bases at V and 3 bases at J, with 13 bases between the two ends. CDR3 coding DNA: TGTGCCAGCAGCTTCACCAGGACAGAAACAGATACGCAGTATTTT. This encodes CASSFTRTETDTQYF.

This clonotype turned up a few times. CDR3: CSVVYLGANYGYTF. The CDR3 coding sequence is TGCAGCGTTGTCTACCTGGGGGCTAACTATGGCTACACCTTC. The genes are TRBV29-1 and TRBJ1-2; TRBD1 is a possible D gene (5 bases). V was trimmed by 4 bases and J by 0 bases, leaving 12 bases between them. This CDR3 is built from 14 residues. Per germline, CDR1 SQVTM and CDR2 ANQGSEA.

This clonotype was found once. One base away lies a much larger clone, so this may be a sequencing read error. This CDR3 fails to terminate in the conserved phenylalanine or tryptophan, so it likely reflects a read error. The chain couples TRBV5-1 to TRBJ1-1; D not resolved. Germline V lookup: CDR1 SGHRS, CDR2 YFSETQ. The CDR3 spans 15 residues. Between the trimmed V and J ends, which lost 4 bases and 0 bases, there was a span of 13 bases. The CDR3, as DNA: TGCGCCAGCAGCGTGGCAGGATTAATGAACACTGAAGCTTTCTCT. Residues: CASSVAGLMNTEAFS.

This clonotype has a handful of counts. The chain combines TRBV5-6 with TRBJ2-1; 7 positions agree with TRBD2. V lost 0 bases to trimming and J lost 4 bases; unmatched junction nucleotides: 7. The CDR3 is made up of 16 amino acids. Per the germline V gene, CDR1 is SGHDT and CDR2 is YYEEEE. This CDR3 is CASSLVGGRTYNEQFF. In DNA form, the CDR3 reads TGTGCCAGCAGCTTGGTAGGCGGGAGAACTTACAATGAGCAGTTCTTC. The full variable domain, with the rest looked up from reference TRBV5-6 and TRBJ2-1, is DAGVTQSPTHLIKTRGQQVTLRCSPKSGHDTVSWYQQALGQGPQFIFQYYEEEERQRGNFPDRFSGHQFPNYSSELNVNALLLGDSALYLCASSLVGGRTYNEQFFGPGTRLTVL.

This clonotype appeared many times. V usage is TRBV27 and J usage is TRBJ1-2; D gene ambiguous. The CDR3 is 14 amino acids. Trimming left V 0 bases short and J 0 bases short, with 5 bases between. The germline V gene encodes CDR1 MNHEY and CDR2 SMNVEV (reference sequence). The CDR3 DNA reads TGTGCCAGCAGTTTATCCCCTACTAACTATGGCTACACCTTC. Protein: CASSLSPTNYGYTF.

This clonotype was found a few times. This chain uses TRBV28 with TRBJ2-2; no firm D call. Germline CDR1 MDHEN, CDR2 SYDVKM. The CDR3 spans 15 residues. V gave up 5 bases and J gave up 0 bases, with 10 bases separating them. The CDR3 bases are TGTGCCAGCAGTCAACTGGACCCGAACACCGGGGAGCTGTTTTTT. Encoded protein: CASSQLDPNTGELFF.

There are many counts of this clonotype. The CDR3 region is CASSLPLAGGYTDTQYF. CDR3 bases: TGTGCCAGCAGCTTACCACTAGCGGGGGGTTACACAGATACGCAGTATTTT. The J gene is TRBJ2-3, the V gene TRBV7-2, with 12 bases lining up with TRBD2. This CDR3 is 17 amino acids long. With V trimmed by 2 bases and J by 2 bases, 5 bases remained unmatched. CDR1 and CDR2 (germline): SGHTA, FQGNSA.

This clonotype showed up many times. V usage is TRBV5-8 and J usage is TRBJ2-7; weak D call: TRBD2 (6 bases). Germline CDR1 and CDR2: SGHTS and YDEGEE. V dropped 4 bases and J dropped 2 bases, with 10 bases sitting between them. The CDR3 consists of 13 residues. As DNA, the CDR3 is TGTGCCAGCAGCCCGCCGGGAGCCTACGAGCAGTACTTC. It translates to CASSPPGAYEQYF.